This T cell receptor beta chain was observed in a study of beta chain features in type 1 diabetes. Expressed TCRB transcripts were sequenced because the entire RNA isolate underwent reverse transcription. Using immunoSEQ multiplex PCR, the repertoire was profiled, and TCRdb retains in-frame clones only, with some absent. The repertoire holds 300,000 to 450,000 clones, with over 9.5% as singletons. Heparinised blood was drawn once per donor, averaging around 120 mL. Using CD45RO/CCR7/CD25/CD127/CD95/CD27, CD4+ naive, central memory, regulatory and stem cell-like memory cells were sorted. In all sorted populations, purity surpassed 95%. This clone has only a few counts. Its antigen is not identified. The CDR3 extends over 13 amino acids. Trimming shortened V by 3 bases and J by 2 bases, and 8 bases separated the two germline ends. CDR1 SGHVS and CDR2 FQNEAQ come from the germline V gene. The study's findings and limits: The naive, central memory and Treg TCRB repertoires of patients appeared to be more similar to one another than those of healthy donors.

The receptor's source is a man aged 18 to 35 in good health. The chain employs TRBV7-8 and TRBJ2-7; D perhaps matches TRBD1 (6 bases). The sample comprised naive CD4+ T cells from blood. The DNA of the CDR3 is TGTGCCAGCAGCTTGAACAGGGCCTACGAGCAGTACTTC. Translated, it gives CASSLNRAYEQYF.